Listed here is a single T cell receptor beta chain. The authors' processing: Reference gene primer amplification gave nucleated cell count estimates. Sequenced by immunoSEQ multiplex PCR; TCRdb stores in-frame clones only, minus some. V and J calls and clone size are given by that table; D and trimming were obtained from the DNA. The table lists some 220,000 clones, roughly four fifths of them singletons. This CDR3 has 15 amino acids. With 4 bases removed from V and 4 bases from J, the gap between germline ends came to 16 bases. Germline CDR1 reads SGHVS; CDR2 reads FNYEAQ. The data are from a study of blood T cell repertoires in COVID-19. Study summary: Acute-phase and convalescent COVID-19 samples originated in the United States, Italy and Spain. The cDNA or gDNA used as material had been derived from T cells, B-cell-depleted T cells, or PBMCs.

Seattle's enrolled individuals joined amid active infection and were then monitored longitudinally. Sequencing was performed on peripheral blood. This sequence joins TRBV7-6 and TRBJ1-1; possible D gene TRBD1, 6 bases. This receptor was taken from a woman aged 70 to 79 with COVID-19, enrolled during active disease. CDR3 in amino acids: CASSSNLGGGTEAFF. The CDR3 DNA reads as TGTGCCAGCAGCTCCAACTTGGGAGGGGGCACTGAAGCTTTCTTT.